The 4 T cell receptor beta chains listed next were all sequenced from one sample in a study of T cells after yellow fever vaccination. MiXCR, applied by TCRdb to the 5' RACE reads, yields one record per CDR3 protein. The sample lists roughly 300,000 distinct CDR3 sequences, 7% to 10% occurring once. This specimen was PBMCs, taken 45 days after the first yellow fever vaccination. The receptor set was obtained from a young man who received the YFV17D yellow fever vaccine.

The V and J genes are TRBV10-3 and TRBJ1-3, with D perhaps TRBD1 (5 bases). Germline-derived CDR1 and CDR2 are ENHRY and SYGVKD. CDR3 size: 16 residues. V lost 6 bases, J lost 1 base, and 16 bases lay in between. CDR3 nucleotides: TGTGCCATCAGCCAACGCAGGGCGGTATCTGGAAACACCATATATTTT. It yields the protein CAISQRRAVSGNTIYF.

Ten or more counts support this clonotype. This chain joins TRBV5-6 and TRBJ2-5; 7 bases are a match to TRBD1. Germline-derived CDR1 and CDR2 are SGHDT and YYEEEE. This CDR3 has 14 residues. J gave up 5 bases and V 4 bases, and 8 bases lay outside the gene matches. The CDR3 region has the DNA TGTGCCAGCAGCACGACAGGGCTGGGGGAGACCCAGTACTTC. This encodes CASSTTGLGETQYF.

This clonotype has ten or more counts. The chain combines TRBV5-1 with TRBJ2-1; D uncertain. V lost 0 bases and J lost 9, with 7 bases in between. The CDR3 covers 12 residues. Germline values: CDR1 SGHRS, CDR2 YFSETQ. This CDR3 reads CASSLEVAEQFF. In DNA form, the CDR3 reads TGCGCCAGCAGCTTGGAGGTAGCTGAGCAGTTCTTC. Drawing the rest from reference TRBV5-1 and TRBJ2-1, the complete variable domain is KAGVTQTPRYLIKTRGQQVTLSCSPISGHRSVSWYQQTPGQGLQFLFEYFSETQRNKGNFPGRFSGRQFSNSRSEMNVSTLELGDSALYLCASSLEVAEQFFGPGTRLTVL.

This clonotype was picked up a small number of times. This rearrangement joins TRBV27 to TRBJ2-7, with 13 nucleotides matching TRBD2. This CDR3 spans 13 amino acids. V was clipped by 6 bases and J by 5 bases; unmatched bases: 1. Germline CDR1 is MNHEY and CDR2 is SMNVEV (reference sequence). In nucleotides, the CDR3 is TGTGCCAGCAGCGGGACTAGCGGGGACGAGCAGTACTTC. It specifies CASSGTSGDEQYF.